One sample yielded the 10 T cell receptor beta chains listed below, sequenced in a study of beta chain features in type 1 diabetes. Expressed TCRB transcripts were sequenced after all isolated RNA was converted to cDNA. Data came from immunoSEQ multiplex PCR; TCRdb stores just in-frame clones and leaves some out. The sample yields roughly 450,000 clones, 10% to 12% seen once. The sequenced sample consisted of naive CD4+ T cells from blood. The receptor set was obtained from a woman younger than 35 in good health.

The chain combines TRBV7-2 with TRBJ2-7; D unclear. Trimming took 5 bases from V and 2 from J, leaving 13 bases between them. Per the germline V gene, CDR1 is SGHTA and CDR2 is FQGNSA. This CDR3 comprises 14 residues. CDR3 amino acids: CASSHRLAPYEQYV. The DNA for the CDR3 is TGTGCCAGCAGCCATAGGCTGGCTCCCTACGAGCAGTACGTC.

This chain connects TRBV7-2 to TRBJ2-5; 9 bases agree with TRBD2. With V trimmed by 3 bases and J by 5 bases, 7 bases remained unmatched. This CDR3 is built from 15 residues. The germline gives CDR1 SGHTA, CDR2 FQGNSA. Here the CDR3 reads CASSLSSGTRETQYF. For the CDR3, the DNA is TGTGCCAGCAGCTTGTCTAGCGGGACGAGGGAGACCCAGTACTTC.

The chain links TRBV18 to TRBJ2-7; D gene uncertain. The CDR3 runs to 11 residues. V lost 4 bases, J lost 5 bases, and 6 bases lay in between. CDR1 is KGHSH, CDR2 LQKENI, per germline. For the CDR3, the DNA is TGTGCCAGCTCACTCCGGGACGAGCAGTACTTC. Amino acid sequence: CASSLRDEQYF.

This rearrangement joins TRBV11-2 to TRBJ2-5; D is ambiguous. V lost 3 bases, J lost 5 bases, and 13 bases lay in between. This CDR3 region has 14 residues. The germline V gene has CDR1 SGHAT and CDR2 FQNNGV. CDR3 sequence reads: CASSFGPMRETQYF. Written as DNA, the CDR3 is TGTGCCAGCAGCTTTGGGCCGATGAGGGAGACCCAGTACTTC. The whole variable domain, remainder taken from reference TRBV11-2 and TRBJ2-5, is EAGVAQSPRYKIIEKRQSVAFWCNPISGHATLYWYQQILGQGPKLLIQFQNNGVVDDSQLPKDRFSAERLKGVDSTLKIQPAKLEDSAVYLCASSFGPMRETQYFGPGTRLLVL.

V is TRBV15 and J is TRBJ2-1, with D possibly matching TRBD1 (6 bases). CDR3 length: 13 residues. V was trimmed by 6 bases and J by 4 bases, leaving 10 bases between them. The germline gives CDR1 LNHNV, CDR2 YYDKDF (reference sequence). The CDR3 region is CATSLRGYNEQFF. The CDR3 DNA is TGTGCCACCAGTCTAAGGGGGTACAATGAGCAGTTCTTC.

The chain employs TRBV5-4 and TRBJ2-5; a possible D gene is TRBD1 (5 bases). The germline gives CDR1 SGHNT, CDR2 YYREEE (reference sequence). The CDR3 extends over 12 amino acids. The V end lost 4 bases, the J end lost 5 bases, and 9 bases lay between the germline ends. Here the CDR3 reads CASSRRGETQYF. The CDR3 DNA follows: TGTGCCAGCAGCCGAAGGGGTGAGACCCAGTACTTC.

In this sample, this clone turned up a few times. The chain links TRBV5-1 to TRBJ2-3; D remains unclear. This CDR3 is 13 amino acids long. V was shortened by 5 bases and J by 1 base, with 8 bases between the two germline ends. CDR1 and CDR2 (germline): SGHRS, YFSETQ. CDR3 in amino acids: CASSYEGTDTQYF. The CDR3 coding sequence is TGCGCCAGCAGTTACGAGGGCACAGATACGCAGTATTTT. Full variable domain (missing parts from reference TRBV5-1 and TRBJ2-3): KAGVTQTPRYLIKTRGQQVTLSCSPISGHRSVSWYQQTPGQGLQFLFEYFSETQRNKGNFPGRFSGRQFSNSRSEMNVSTLELGDSALYLCASSYEGTDTQYFGPGTRLTVL.

This clone was observed a few times. The chain employs TRBV7-8 and TRBJ1-6, with a weak D call TRBD1 (6 bases). In germline, CDR1 is SGHVS, CDR2 FQNEAQ. V lost 6 bases and J 10 bases, leaving 13 bases between the germline ends. The CDR3 has 13 residues. CDR3 region: CASRQQGGSPLHF. CDR3 DNA: TGTGCCAGCAGGCAACAAGGGGGATCACCCCTCCACTTT.

The genes are TRBV28 and TRBJ2-1; D unresolved. CDR3 length: 15 residues. Trimming left V 2 bases short and J 10 bases short, with 18 bases between. Germline CDR1 and CDR2: MDHEN and SYDVKM. The CDR3: CASSLIEWISKEQFF. CDR3 sequence (DNA): TGTGCCAGCAGTTTAATTGAGTGGATTAGCAAGGAGCAGTTCTTC.

The table lists this clone with a few counts. Other DNA sequences from this sample encode an identical CDR3 as well. The chain has TRBV9 and TRBJ2-1, with 11 bases that match TRBD2. From germline, CDR1 is SGDLS and CDR2 YYNGEE. The CDR3 contains 15 residues. Trimming removed 4 bases from V and 6 bases from J; junction bases left unmatched: 6. The chain's CDR3 is CASSLAGGPVNEQFF. The CDR3 nucleotides are TGTGCCAGCAGCTTAGCGGGAGGGCCGGTCAATGAGCAGTTCTTC.